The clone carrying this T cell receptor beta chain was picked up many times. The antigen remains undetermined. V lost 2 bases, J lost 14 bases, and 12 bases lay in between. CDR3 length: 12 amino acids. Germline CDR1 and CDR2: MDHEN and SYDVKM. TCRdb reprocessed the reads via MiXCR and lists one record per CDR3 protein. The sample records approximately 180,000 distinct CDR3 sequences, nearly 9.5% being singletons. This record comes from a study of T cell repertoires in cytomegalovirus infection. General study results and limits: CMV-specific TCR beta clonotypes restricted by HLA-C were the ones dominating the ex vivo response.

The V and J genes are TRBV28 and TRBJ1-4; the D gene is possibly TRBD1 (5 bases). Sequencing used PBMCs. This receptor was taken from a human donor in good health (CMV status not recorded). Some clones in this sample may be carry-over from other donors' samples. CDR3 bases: TGTGCCAGCAGTTTACTAGAGGGGAGGCTGTTTTTT. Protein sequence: CASSLLEGRLFF.